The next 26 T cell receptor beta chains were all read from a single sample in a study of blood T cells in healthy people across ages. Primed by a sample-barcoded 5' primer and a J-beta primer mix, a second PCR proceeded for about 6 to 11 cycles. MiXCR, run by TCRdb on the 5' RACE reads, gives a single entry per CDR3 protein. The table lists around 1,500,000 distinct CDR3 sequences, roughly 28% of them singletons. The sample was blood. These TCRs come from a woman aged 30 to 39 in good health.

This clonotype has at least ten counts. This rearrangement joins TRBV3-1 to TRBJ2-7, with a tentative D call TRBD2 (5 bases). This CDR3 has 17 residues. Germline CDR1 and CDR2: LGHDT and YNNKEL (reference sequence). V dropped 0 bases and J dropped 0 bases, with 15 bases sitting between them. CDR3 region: CASSQDSLERSSYEQYF. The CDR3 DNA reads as TGTGCCAGCAGCCAAGATAGTTTAGAGCGGAGCTCCTACGAGCAGTACTTC.

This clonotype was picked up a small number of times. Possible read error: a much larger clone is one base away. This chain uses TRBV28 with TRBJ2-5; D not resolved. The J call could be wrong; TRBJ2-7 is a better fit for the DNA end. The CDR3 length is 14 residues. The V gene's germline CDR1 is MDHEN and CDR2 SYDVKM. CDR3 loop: CASSLQSPNYEQYF. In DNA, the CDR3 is TGTGCCAGCAGCCTACAGTCCCCCAACTACGAGCAGTACTTC.

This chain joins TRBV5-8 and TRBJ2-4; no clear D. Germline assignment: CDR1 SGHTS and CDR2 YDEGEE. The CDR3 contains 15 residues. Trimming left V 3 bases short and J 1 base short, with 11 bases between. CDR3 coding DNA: TGTGCCAGCAGCTGCAGGACCTACGCCAAAAACATTCAGTACTTC. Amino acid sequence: CASSCRTYAKNIQYF.

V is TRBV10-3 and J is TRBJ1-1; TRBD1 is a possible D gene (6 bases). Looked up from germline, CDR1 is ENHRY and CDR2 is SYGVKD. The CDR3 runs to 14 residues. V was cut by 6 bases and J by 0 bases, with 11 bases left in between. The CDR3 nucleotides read TGTGCCATCAGACCAGGGGTAATGAACACTGAAGCTTTCTTT. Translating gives CAIRPGVMNTEAFF.

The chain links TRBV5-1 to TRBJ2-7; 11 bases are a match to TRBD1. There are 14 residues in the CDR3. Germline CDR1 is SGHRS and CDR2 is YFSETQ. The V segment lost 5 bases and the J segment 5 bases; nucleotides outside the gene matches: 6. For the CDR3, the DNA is TGCGCCAGCAGAACGGGACAGGGGGAACACGAGCAGTACTTC. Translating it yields CASRTGQGEHEQYF.

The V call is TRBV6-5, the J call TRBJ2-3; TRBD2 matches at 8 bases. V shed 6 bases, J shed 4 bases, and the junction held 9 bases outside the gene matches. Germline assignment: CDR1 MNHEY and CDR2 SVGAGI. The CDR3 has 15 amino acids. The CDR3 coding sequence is TGTGCCAGCAGGAGGGGGACTAGAGTCCCAGATACGCAGTATTTT. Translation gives CASRRGTRVPDTQYF.

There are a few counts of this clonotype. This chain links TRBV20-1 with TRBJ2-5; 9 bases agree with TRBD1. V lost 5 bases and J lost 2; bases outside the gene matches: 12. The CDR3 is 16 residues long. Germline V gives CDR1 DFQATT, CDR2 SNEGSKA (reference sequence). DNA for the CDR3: TGCAGTGCTGGGGGCGGGACAGGGTATTTTCAAGAGACCCAGTACTTC. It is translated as CSAGGGTGYFQETQYF.

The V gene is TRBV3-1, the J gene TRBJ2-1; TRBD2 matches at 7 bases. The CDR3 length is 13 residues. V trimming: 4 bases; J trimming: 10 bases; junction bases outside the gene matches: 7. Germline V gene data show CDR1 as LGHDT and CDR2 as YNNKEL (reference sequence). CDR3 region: CASSPRLAYEQFF. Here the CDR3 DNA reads TGTGCCAGCAGCCCTAGACTAGCCTACGAGCAGTTCTTC.

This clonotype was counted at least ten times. In DNA form, the CDR3 reads TGTGCCAGCAGTCAAGGGGGACCTAAAGAGACCCAGTACTTC. It specifies CASSQGGPKETQYF. The chain joins TRBV7-9 to TRBJ2-5; perhaps TRBD1 as D (6 bases). This CDR3 has 14 residues. Trimming took off 6 bases at V and 3 bases at J, with 14 bases between the two ends. Germline CDR1 SEHNR, CDR2 FQNEAQ (reference sequence).

In nucleotides, the CDR3 is TGTGCCAGCAGTTTCGCTGCCGGCGATGAGCAGTTCTTC. Its protein is CASSFAAGDEQFF. V is TRBV12-3 or TRBV12-4 and J is TRBJ2-1; D remains ambiguous. This CDR3 region has 13 residues. V lost 3 bases and J 8 bases, leaving 11 bases between the germline ends.

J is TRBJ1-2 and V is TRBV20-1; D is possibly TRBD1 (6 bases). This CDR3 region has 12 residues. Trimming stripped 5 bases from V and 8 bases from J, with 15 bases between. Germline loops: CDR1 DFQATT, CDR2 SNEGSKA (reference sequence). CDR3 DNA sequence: TGCAGTGCTCCCACAGGGCCGCGGGGCTACACCTTC. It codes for CSAPTGPRGYTF.

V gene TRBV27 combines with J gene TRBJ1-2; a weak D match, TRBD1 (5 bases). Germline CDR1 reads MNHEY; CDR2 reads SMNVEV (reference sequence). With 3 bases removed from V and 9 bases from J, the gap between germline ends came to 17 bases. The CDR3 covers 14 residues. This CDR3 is CASSLIGDLVSYTF. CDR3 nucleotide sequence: TGTGCCAGCAGTTTGATTGGGGACCTCGTGAGCTACACCTTC.

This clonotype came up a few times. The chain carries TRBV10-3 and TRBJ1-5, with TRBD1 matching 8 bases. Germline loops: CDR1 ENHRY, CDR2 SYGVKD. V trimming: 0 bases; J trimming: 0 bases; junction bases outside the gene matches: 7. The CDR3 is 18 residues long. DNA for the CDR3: TGTGCCATCAGTGAGTCGACAGGGGCAGATTATAGCAATCAGCCCCAGCATTTT. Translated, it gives CAISESTGADYSNQPQHF.

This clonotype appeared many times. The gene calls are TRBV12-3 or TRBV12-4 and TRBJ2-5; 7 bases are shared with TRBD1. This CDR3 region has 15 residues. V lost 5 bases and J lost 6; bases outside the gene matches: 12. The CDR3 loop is CASSENQGVVKTQYF. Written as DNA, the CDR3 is TGTGCCAGCAGTGAGAATCAGGGGGTCGTAAAGACCCAGTACTTC.

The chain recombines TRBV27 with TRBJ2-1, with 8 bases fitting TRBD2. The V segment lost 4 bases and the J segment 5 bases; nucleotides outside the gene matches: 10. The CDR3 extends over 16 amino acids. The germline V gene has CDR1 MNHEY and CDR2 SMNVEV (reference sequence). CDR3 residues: CASSSAVGRGDNEQFF. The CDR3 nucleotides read TGTGCCAGCAGTTCCGCAGTGGGGCGGGGGGACAATGAGCAGTTCTTC.

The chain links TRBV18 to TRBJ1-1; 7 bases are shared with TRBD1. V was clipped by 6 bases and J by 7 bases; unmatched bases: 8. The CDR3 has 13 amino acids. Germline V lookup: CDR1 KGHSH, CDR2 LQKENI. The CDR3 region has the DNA TGTGCCAGCTCCCTACAGGGGACAATTGAAGCTTTCTTT. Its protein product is CASSLQGTIEAFF.

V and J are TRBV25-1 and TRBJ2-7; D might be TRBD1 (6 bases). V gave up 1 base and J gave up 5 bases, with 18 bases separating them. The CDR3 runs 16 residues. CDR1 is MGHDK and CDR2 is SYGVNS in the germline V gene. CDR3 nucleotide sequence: TGTGCCAGCAGTGAATCGAATTTCGGCAGGGGAGACGAGCAGTACTTC. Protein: CASSESNFGRGDEQYF.

CDR3 nucleotides: TGTGCCAGCAGTGAAGGGACAGGGGGAGGCACTGAAGCTTTCTTT. Translated, it gives CASSEGTGGGTEAFF. V usage is TRBV2 and J usage is TRBJ1-1, with 10 positions matching TRBD1. Germline V gene lookup returns CDR1 SNHLY and CDR2 FYNNEI. V lost 1 base and J lost 4; bases outside the gene matches: 3. This CDR3 region has 15 residues. The full variable domain, completed using reference TRBV2 and TRBJ1-1, is EPEVTQTPSHQVTQMGQEVILRCVPISNHLYFYWYRQILGQKVEFLVSFYNNEISEKSEIFDDQFSVERPDGSNFTLKIRSTKLEDSAMYFCASSEGTGGGTEAFFGQGTRLTVV.

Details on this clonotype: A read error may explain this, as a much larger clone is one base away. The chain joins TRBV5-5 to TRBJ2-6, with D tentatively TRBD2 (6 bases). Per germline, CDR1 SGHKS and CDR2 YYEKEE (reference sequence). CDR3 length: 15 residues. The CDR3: CTSSLEGPGANVLTF. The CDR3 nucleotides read TGTACCAGCAGCTTGGAGGGACCTGGGGCCAACGTCCTGACTTTC.

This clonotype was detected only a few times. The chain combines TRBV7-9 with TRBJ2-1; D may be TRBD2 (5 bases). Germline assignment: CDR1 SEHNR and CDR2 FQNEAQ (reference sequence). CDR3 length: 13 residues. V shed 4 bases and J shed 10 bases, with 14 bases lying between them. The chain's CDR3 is CASSYQRDEEQFF. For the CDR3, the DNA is TGTGCCAGCAGCTATCAGAGGGATGAGGAGCAGTTCTTC.

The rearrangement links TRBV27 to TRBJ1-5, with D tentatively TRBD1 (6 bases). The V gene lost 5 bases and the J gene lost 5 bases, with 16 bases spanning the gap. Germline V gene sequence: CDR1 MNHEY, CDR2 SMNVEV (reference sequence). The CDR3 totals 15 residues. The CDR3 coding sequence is TGTGCCAGCAGTCCTAGACAGGCCCTCGATCAGCCCCAGCATTTT. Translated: CASSPRQALDQPQHF.

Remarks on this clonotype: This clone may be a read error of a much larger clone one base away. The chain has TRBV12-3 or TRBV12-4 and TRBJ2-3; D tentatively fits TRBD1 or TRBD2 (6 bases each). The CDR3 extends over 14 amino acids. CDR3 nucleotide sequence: TGTGCCGGCAGAGGAGGGGGACTCACAGATACGCAGTATTTT. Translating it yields CAGRGGGLTDTQYF.

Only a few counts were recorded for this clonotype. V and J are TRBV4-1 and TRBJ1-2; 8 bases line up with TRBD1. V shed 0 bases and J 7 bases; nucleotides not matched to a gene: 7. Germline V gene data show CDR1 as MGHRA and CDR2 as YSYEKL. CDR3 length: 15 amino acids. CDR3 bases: TGCGCCAGCAGCCAAGACTTAGACAGGGGAGGTGGCTACACCTTC. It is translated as CASSQDLDRGGGYTF.

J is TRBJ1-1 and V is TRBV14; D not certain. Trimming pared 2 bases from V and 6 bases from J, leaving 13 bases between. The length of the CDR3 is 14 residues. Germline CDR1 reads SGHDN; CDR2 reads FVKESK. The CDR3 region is CASSQTKGGSEAFF. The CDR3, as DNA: TGTGCCAGCAGCCAAACCAAGGGCGGTTCTGAAGCTTTCTTT.

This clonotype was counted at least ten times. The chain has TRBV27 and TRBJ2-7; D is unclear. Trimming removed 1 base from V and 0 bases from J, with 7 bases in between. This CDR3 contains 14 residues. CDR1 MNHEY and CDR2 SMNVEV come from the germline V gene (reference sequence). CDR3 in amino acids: CASSLLAPSYEQYF. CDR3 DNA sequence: TGTGCCAGCAGTTTATTAGCCCCCTCCTACGAGCAGTACTTC.

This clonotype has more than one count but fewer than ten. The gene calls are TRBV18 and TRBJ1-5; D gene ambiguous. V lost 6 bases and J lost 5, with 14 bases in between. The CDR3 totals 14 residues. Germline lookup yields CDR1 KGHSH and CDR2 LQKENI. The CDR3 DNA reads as TGTGCCAGCTCCTTGAATGGAAAAGATCAGCCCCAGCATTTT. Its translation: CASSLNGKDQPQHF.